This T cell receptor (beta chain) was documented in a study of T cell responses to AZD1222 COVID-19 vaccine (dated by TCRdb to the early 2020s). About the study as a whole: AZD1222 recipients whose second dose came at about 4 weeks and those whose second dose came at about 12 weeks were combined into one group, since spike-specific TCR depth and breadth did not differ between the two schedules. Enrollment into the trials was organized by age into subgroups of 18-55, 56-69 and 70-plus years, and those subgroups contained roughly 140, 27 and 60 TCR-sequenced participants, respectively. TCR sequencing covered over 230 trial participants: 207 given two doses of AZD1222 and 26 given two doses of MenACWY control vaccine. The paper's findings and limits, for the study overall: Because no samples from the day 14 peak response were available, repertoires could be characterized only after the peak T cell response. Reportedly, close to half of the unique spike-specific TCRs recognized epitopes lying outside the regions that are mutated in the B.1.351 and B.1.1.7 variants. The 56-69-year group was small, and its depth increase did not reach significance, likely because of low power. Most participants were white British and females outnumbered males, and the authors suggested that clonal diversity may have been underestimated. CD4 TCRs associated with the vaccine covered the entire spike protein, and the dominant responses were in regions 160-218 and 743-854. A significant rise in spike-specific TCR breadth and depth was observed after two AZD1222 doses relative to day 0 and relative to MenACWY recipients. Conclusions about previously exposed vaccinees are limited, since just five or six AZD1222 recipients were seropositive for SARS-CoV-2 at baseline.

Turning to this clone: No antigen is known for it. No much larger clone exists at a distance of one base, and base qualities are not known.

This specimen's time point label, interpreted: baseline before first vaccination. Vaccinee samples were obtained from the UK trials COV001 and COV002, which included a single-blind randomized controlled phase 2/3 trial of AZD1222 (ChAdOx1 nCoV-19) in healthy adults. For TCRbeta chain sequencing, PBMC samples were collected from trial participants at day 0 and at day 28 after the second dose. From the cysteine up to the phenylalanine, the CDR3 has a length of 17 residues. The CDR3 DNA has 51 bases and is translated from base 1. Trimming takes 5 bases from V and 3 bases from J, and the germline ends sit 20 bases apart. The germline V gene supplies CDR1 SGHTA and CDR2 FQGTGA. The CDR3 regions of human TCRbeta chains were analyzed by immunosequencing. In the source study's methods: Repertoire TCRs were matched against a reference library of SARS-CoV-2-specific TCRs generated with the MIRA antigen-specificity platform. Breadth meant the fraction of unique TCRs that were SARS-CoV-2-associated, whereas depth meant the fraction of total T cells that were SARS-CoV-2-associated. Using the MIRA data, each spike-specific TCR was mapped to the spike region that the TCR reacts to and placed in a CD4 or CD8 class. Log10-transformed breadth and depth values were compared by one-way ANOVA with Sidak's multiple comparisons tests. The clones in this table, taken by TCRdb from immuneACCESS, are in-frame only. Not every clone is retained; where verified, under half of the shortfall comes from an unresolved V gene, and the cause of the rest is unknown. Clone size and the V and J calls come from that table; the DNA yielded D and trimming. This sample lists fewer than 150,000 clones; roughly 93% were detected once. The ten top clones hold 3.1% of the sample.

The TCR comes from an adult in good health. The source material was peripheral blood, sampled on day 0 of AZD1222 vaccination. The V and J genes are TRBV7-3 and TRBJ2-1; the D gene is not confidently resolved. The nucleotide sequence is TGTGCCAGCAGCCGAAGGGCAGGTCAGATGTTCTACAATGAGCAGTTCTTC. This codes for CASSRRAGQMFYNEQFF.